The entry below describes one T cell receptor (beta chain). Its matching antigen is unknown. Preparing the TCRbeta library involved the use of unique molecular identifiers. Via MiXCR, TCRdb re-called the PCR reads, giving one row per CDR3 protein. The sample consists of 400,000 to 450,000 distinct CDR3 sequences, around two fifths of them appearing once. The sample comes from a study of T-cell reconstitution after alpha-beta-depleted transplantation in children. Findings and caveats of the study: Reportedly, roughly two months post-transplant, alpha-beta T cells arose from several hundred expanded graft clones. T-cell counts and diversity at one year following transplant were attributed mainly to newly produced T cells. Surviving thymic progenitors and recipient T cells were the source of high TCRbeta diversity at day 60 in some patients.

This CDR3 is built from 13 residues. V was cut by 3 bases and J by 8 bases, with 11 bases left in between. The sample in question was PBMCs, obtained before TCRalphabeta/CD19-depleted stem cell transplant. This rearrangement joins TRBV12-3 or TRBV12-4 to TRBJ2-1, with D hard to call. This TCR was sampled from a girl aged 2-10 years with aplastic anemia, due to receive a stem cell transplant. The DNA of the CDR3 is TGTGCCAGCAGTTTTGCCATATCGGATGAGCAGTTCTTC. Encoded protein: CASSFAISDEQFF.